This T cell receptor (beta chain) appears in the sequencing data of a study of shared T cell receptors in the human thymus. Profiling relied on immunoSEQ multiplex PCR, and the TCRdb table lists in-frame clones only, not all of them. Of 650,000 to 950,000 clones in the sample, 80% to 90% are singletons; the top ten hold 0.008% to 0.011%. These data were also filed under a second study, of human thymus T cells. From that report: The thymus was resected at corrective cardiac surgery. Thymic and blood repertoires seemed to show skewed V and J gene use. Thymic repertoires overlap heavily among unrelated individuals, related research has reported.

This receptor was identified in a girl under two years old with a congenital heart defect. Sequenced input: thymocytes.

CDR3 in DNA: TGCGCCAGCAGCCAAGTGCGCGGCGGGGCCCAAGAGACCCAGTACTTC. Encoded protein: CASSQVRGGAQETQYF. The chain combines TRBV4-3 with TRBJ2-5; possibly TRBD2 for D (6 bases). V lost 1 base and J 1 base, leaving 13 bases between the germline ends. The germline CDR1 and CDR2 sequences are LGHNA and YSLEER. The CDR3 totals 16 residues.